The following is a T cell receptor (beta chain) sequence with its context. Its specificity is not known. Template switching created a universal primer site, and the cDNA included unique molecular identifiers. One entry per CDR3 protein, called by TCRdb with MiXCR from the 5' RACE reads. The data show 1,800,000 or so distinct CDR3 sequences, under 35% seen once. The data are from a study of identical twins. The study's findings and limits: Excess sharing between twins was weaker in beta out-of-frame sequences. Out-of-frame TCR alpha sharing observed in monozygotic twins exceeded model estimates. The abundant beta clonotypes from cord blood had fewer insertions, and memory repertoires had none of this.

Germline CDR1 is DFQATT and CDR2 is SNEGSKA (reference sequence). The CDR3 extends over 13 amino acids. Trimming removed 3 bases at V and 11 bases at J, with 19 bases between. The chain links TRBV20-1 to TRBJ2-5, with D maybe TRBD2 (5 bases). This sequence originates from a newborn girl in good health. The sequenced material came from cord blood. The CDR3 protein is CSASSRRVNEQYF. As DNA, the CDR3 is TGCAGTGCTAGTTCCCGGCGGGTCAATGAGCAGTACTTC.